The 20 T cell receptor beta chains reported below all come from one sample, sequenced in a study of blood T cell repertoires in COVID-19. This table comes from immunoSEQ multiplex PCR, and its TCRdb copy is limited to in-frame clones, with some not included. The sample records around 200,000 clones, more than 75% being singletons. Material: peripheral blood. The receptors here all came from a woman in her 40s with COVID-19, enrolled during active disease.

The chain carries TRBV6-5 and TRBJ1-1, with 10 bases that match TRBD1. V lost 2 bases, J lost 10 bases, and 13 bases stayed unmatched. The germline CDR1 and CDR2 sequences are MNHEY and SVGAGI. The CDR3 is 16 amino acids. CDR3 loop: CASSYRQGARPTGAFF. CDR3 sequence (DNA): TGTGCCAGCAGTTACCGACAGGGGGCCCGCCCGACGGGAGCTTTCTTT.

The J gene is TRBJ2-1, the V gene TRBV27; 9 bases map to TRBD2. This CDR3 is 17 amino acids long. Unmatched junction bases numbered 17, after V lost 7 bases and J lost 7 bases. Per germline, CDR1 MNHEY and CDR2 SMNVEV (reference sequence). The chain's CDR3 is CASTLAGPPLGGNEQFF. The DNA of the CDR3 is TGTGCCAGCACCCTAGCGGGGCCCCCCCTGGGAGGGAATGAGCAGTTCTTC.

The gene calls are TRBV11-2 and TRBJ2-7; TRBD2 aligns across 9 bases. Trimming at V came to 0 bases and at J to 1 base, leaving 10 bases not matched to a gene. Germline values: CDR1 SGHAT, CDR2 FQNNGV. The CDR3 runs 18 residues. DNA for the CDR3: TGTGCCAGCAGCTTAGATCTAACTCTAGCGGGGCTTTCCTACGAGCAGTACTTC. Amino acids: CASSLDLTLAGLSYEQYF. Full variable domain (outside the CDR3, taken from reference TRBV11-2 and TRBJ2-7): EAGVAQSPRYKIIEKRQSVAFWCNPISGHATLYWYQQILGQGPKLLIQFQNNGVVDDSQLPKDRFSAERLKGVDSTLKIQPAKLEDSAVYLCASSLDLTLAGLSYEQYFGPGTRLTVT.

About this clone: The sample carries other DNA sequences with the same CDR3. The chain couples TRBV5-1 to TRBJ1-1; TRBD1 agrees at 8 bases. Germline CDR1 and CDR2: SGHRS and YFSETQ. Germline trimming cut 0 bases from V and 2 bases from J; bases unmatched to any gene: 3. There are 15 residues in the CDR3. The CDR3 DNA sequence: TGCGCCAGCAGCTTGGGCGGGACAGGCAACACTGAAGCTTTCTTT. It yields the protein CASSLGGTGNTEAFF.

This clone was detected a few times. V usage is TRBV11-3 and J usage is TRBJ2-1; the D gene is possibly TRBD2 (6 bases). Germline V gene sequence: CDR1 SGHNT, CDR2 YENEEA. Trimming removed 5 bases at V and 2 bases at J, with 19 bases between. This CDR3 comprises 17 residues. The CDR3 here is CASSPRDSMGAYNEQFF. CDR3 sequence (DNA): TGTGCCAGCAGCCCCCGGGACTCGATGGGGGCCTACAATGAGCAGTTCTTC.

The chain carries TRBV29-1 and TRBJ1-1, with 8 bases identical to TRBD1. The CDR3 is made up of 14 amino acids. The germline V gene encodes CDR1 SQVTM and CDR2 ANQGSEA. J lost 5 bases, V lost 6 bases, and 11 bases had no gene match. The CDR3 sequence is CSVTGQGEFTEAFF. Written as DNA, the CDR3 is TGCAGCGTCACCGGACAGGGTGAATTTACTGAAGCTTTCTTT.

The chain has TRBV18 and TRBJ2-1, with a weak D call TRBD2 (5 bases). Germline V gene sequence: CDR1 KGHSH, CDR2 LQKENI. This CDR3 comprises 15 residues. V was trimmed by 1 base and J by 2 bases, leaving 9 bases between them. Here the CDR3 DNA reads TGTGCCAGCTCACCACTTGACGGGACCTACAATGAGCAGTTCTTC. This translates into CASSPLDGTYNEQFF.

The CDR3 coding sequence is TGTGCCAGCAGACCCCCAGAGGCCAACTATGGCTACACCTTC. Protein product: CASRPPEANYGYTF. The gene calls are TRBV27 and TRBJ1-2, with D unclear. In germline, CDR1 is MNHEY, CDR2 SMNVEV (reference sequence). The CDR3 is made up of 14 amino acids. Trimming shortened V by 6 bases and J by 2 bases, and 13 bases separated the two germline ends.

The CDR3 DNA reads TGTGCCAGCAGCTTAGAGGCAGGGACTGCCTATGGCTACACCTTC. Residues: CASSLEAGTAYGYTF. The chain combines TRBV7-6 with TRBJ1-2; a possible D gene is TRBD1 (5 bases). The ends were cut back, 1 base at V and 4 bases at J, with 13 bases in the middle. The CDR3 is 15 amino acids. The germline V gene encodes CDR1 SGHVS and CDR2 FNYEAQ. Based on the CDR3 plus reference TRBV7-6 and TRBJ1-2, the full variable domain is GAGVSQSPRYKVTKRGQDVALRCDPISGHVSLYWYRQALGQGPEFLTYFNYEAQQDKSGLPNDRFSAERPEGSISTLTIQRTEQRDSAMYRCASSLEAGTAYGYTFGSGTRLTVV.

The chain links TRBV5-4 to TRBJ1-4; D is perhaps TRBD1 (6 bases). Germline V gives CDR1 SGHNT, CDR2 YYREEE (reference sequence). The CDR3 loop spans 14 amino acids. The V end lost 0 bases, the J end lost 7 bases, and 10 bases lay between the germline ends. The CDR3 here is CASSLDRDGEKLFF. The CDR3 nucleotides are TGTGCCAGCAGCTTGGACAGGGACGGTGAAAAACTGTTTTTT.

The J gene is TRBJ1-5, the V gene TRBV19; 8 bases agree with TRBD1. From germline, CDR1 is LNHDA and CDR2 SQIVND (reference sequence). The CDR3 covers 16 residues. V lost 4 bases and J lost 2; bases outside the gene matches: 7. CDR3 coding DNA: TGTGCCAGTAGTACAACCGGACAGGGACGCAATCAGCCCCAGCATTTT. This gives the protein CASSTTGQGRNQPQHF.

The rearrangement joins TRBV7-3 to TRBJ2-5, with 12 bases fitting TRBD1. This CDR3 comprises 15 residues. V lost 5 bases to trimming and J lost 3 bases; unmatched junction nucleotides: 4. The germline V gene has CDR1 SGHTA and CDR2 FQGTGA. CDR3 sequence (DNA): TGTGCCAGCAGCCGAGGGACAGGGGGCAAAGAGACCCAGTACTTC. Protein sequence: CASSRGTGGKETQYF.

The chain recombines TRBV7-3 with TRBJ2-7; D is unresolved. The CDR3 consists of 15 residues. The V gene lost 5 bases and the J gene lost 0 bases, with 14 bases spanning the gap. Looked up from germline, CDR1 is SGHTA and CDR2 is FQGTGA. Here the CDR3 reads CASSPPFGDSYEQYF. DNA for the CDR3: TGTGCCAGCAGCCCGCCCTTCGGAGACTCCTACGAGCAGTACTTC. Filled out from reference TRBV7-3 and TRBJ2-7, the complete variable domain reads GAGVSQTPSNKVTEKGKYVELRCDPISGHTALYWYRQSLGQGPEFLIYFQGTGAADDSGLPNDRFFAVRPEGSVSTLKIQRTERGDSAVYLCASSPPFGDSYEQYFGPGTRLTVT.

The CDR3 loop reads CASSVGQGWAETQYF. DNA for the CDR3: TGTGCCAGTAGTGTCGGACAGGGGTGGGCCGAGACCCAGTACTTC. This chain connects TRBV19 to TRBJ2-5; 9 bases are a match to TRBD1. Germline V CDR1 and CDR2: LNHDA, SQIVND (reference sequence). The length of the CDR3 is 15 residues. V lost 5 bases, J lost 5 bases, and 9 bases stayed unmatched.

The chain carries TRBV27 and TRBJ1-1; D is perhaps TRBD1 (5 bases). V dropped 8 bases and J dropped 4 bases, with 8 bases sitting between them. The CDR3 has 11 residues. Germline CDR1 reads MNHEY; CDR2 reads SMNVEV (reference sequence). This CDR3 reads CASVGGTEAFF. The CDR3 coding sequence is TGTGCCAGCGTGGGGGGCACTGAAGCTTTCTTT.

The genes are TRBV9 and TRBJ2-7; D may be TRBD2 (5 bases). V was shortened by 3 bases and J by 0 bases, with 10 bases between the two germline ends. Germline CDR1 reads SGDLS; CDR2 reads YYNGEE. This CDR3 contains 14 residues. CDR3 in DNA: TGTGCCAGCAGCGCGATCCGGGACTCCTACGAGCAGTACTTC. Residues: CASSAIRDSYEQYF.

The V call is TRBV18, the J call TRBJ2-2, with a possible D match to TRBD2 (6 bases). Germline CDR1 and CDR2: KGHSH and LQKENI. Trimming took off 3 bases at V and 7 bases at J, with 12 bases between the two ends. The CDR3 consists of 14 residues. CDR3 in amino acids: CASSPVLAVGELFF. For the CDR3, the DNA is TGTGCCAGCTCACCCGTACTAGCTGTCGGGGAGCTGTTTTTT.

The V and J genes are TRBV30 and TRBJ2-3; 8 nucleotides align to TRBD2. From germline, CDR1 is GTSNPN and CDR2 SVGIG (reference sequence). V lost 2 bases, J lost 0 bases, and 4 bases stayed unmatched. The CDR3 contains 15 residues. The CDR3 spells CAWSLTSDSTDTQYF. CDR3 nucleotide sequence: TGTGCCTGGAGTCTGACTAGCGACAGCACAGATACGCAGTATTTT.

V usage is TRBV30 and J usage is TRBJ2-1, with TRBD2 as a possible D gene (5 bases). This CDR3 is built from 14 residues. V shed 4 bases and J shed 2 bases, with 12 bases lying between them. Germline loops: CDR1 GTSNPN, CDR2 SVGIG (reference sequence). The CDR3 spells CAWTRGPPYNEQFF. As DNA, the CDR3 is TGTGCCTGGACCCGCGGGCCCCCCTACAATGAGCAGTTCTTC. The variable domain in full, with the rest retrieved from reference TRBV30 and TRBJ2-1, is SQTIHQWPATLVQPVGSPLSLECTVEGTSNPNLYWYRQAAGRGLQLLFYSVGIGQISSEVPQNLSASRPQDRQFILSSKKLLLSDSGFYLCAWTRGPPYNEQFFGPGTRLTVL.

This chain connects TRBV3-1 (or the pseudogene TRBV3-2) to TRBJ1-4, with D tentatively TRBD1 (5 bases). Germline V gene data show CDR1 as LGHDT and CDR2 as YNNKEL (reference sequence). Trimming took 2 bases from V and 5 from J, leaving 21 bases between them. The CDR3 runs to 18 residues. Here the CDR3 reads CASSQRLRVGLQNEKLFF. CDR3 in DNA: TGTGCCAGCAGCCAACGGCTCAGGGTTGGGTTACAGAATGAAAAACTGTTTTTT.